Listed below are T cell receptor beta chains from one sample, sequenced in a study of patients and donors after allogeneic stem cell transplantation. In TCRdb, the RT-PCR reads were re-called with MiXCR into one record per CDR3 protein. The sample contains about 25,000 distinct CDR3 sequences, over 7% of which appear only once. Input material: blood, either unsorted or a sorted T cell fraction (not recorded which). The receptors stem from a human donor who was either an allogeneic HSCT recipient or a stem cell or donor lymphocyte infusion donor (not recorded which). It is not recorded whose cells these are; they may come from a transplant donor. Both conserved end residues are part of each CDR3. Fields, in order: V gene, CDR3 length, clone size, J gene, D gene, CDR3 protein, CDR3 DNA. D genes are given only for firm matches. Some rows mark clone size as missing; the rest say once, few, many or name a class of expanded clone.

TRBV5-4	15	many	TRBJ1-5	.	CASSLDGDQDGSQHF	TGTGCCAGCAGCTTGGACGGGGATCAGGACGGTTCCCAGCATTTT
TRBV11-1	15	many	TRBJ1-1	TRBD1	CASSLAPQGDTEAFF	TGTGCCAGCAGCTTAGCCCCACAGGGGGACACTGAAGCTTTCTTT
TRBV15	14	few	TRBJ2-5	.	CATSFRGPPQTQYF	TGTGCCACCAGCTTCCGCGGGCCTCCGCAGACCCAGTACTTC
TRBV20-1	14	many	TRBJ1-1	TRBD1	CSAIWGAGGTEAFF	TGCAGTGCTATCTGGGGCGCAGGGGGAACTGAAGCTTTCTTT
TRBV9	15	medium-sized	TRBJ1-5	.	CASSVKGGLNQPQHF	TGTGCCAGCAGCGTGAAGGGGGGGCTCAATCAGCCCCAGCATTTT
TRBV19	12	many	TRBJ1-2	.	CASTVTNYGYTF	TGTGCCAGTACCGTCACTAACTATGGCTACACCTTC
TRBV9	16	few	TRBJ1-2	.	CASSVTDSPVRYGYTF	TGTGCCAGCAGCGTAACGGACAGTCCCGTTAGATATGGCTACACCTTC
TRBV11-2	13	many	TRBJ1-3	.	CASSLEEQGTIYF	TGTGCCAGCAGCTTAGAGGAACAGGGCACCATATATTTT
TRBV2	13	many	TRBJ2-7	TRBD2	CASSASGRGEQYF	TGTGCCAGCAGTGCTAGCGGGCGCGGGGAGCAGTACTTC
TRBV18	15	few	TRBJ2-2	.	CASSPPGLNTGELFF	TGTGCCAGCTCACCACCGGGCCTCAACACCGGGGAGCTGTTTTTT
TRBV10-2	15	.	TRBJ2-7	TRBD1	CASSYGQGAWDEQYF	TGCGCCAGCAGCTACGGACAGGGGGCTTGGGACGAGCAGTACTTC